This is a list of T cell receptor beta chains from one sample in a study of blood T cell repertoires in COVID-19. Here immunoSEQ multiplex PCR was the method, and the copy in TCRdb shows in-frame clones only, minus some. The sample gives almost 50,000 clones, about four fifths of which show up once; 1.5% to 2% is in the top ten. Sample: peripheral blood. The receptor source for this set is a man aged 50-60 years with acute or convalescent COVID-19. CDR3s include the opening cysteine and the closing phenylalanine or tryptophan. The D gene is left open where the match is weak. Size values are once, few and many counts, or a class for expanded clones, and some rows have none.

CDR3 protein: CASTPRGGEQFF; CDR3 DNA: TGTGCCAGCACCCCCCGGGGGGGAGAGCAGTTCTTC; D gene: TRBD2; J gene: TRBJ2-1; CDR3 length: 12; V gene: TRBV6-2/TRBV6-3; clone size: NA
CDR3 protein: CASTGQGWGNQPQHF; CDR3 DNA: TGTGCCAGCACCGGACAGGGATGGGGCAATCAGCCCCAGCATTTT; D gene: TRBD1; J gene: TRBJ1-5; CDR3 length: 15; V gene: TRBV28; clone size: NA
CDR3 protein: CASSTGTGNQPQHF; CDR3 DNA: TGTGCCAGCAGCACCGGGACAGGGAATCAGCCCCAGCATTTT; D gene: TRBD1; J gene: TRBJ1-5; CDR3 length: 14; V gene: TRBV2; clone size: NA
CDR3 protein: CASSQFSFGQGACSDTQYF; CDR3 DNA: NA; D gene: NA; J gene: TRBJ2-3; CDR3 length: 19; V gene: TRBV21-1; clone size: once
CDR3 protein: CASSLGLAGPNEQFF; CDR3 DNA: TGTGCCAGCAGCTTGGGACTAGCGGGACCCAATGAGCAGTTCTTC; D gene: TRBD2; J gene: TRBJ2-1; CDR3 length: 15; V gene: TRBV5-4; clone size: NA
CDR3 protein: CASTSGGSWEQYF; CDR3 DNA: TGTGCCTCTACTAGCGGGGGTTCGTGGGAGCAGTACTTC; D gene: TRBD2; J gene: TRBJ2-7; CDR3 length: 13; V gene: TRBV30; clone size: NA
CDR3 protein: CASSQGGGQGTYEQYF; CDR3 DNA: TGTGCCAGCAGCCAAGGTGGGGGACAGGGGACCTACGAGCAGTACTTC; D gene: TRBD1; J gene: TRBJ2-7; CDR3 length: 16; V gene: TRBV4-2; clone size: NA
CDR3 protein: CSASRGTSGKKEQYF; CDR3 DNA: TGCAGTGCTAGTCGGGGGACTAGCGGGAAAAAAGAGCAGTACTTC; D gene: TRBD2; J gene: TRBJ2-7; CDR3 length: 15; V gene: TRBV20-1; clone size: NA
CDR3 protein: CASSENLNRGGYTF; CDR3 DNA: TGTGCCAGCAGTGAAAATCTGAATCGAGGGGGCTACACCTTC; D gene: NA; J gene: TRBJ1-2; CDR3 length: 14; V gene: TRBV2; clone size: NA
CDR3 protein: CASSVPQLAGMQETQYF; CDR3 DNA: TGTGCCAGCAGTGTGCCCCAACTAGCGGGAATGCAAGAGACCCAGTACTTC; D gene: TRBD2; J gene: TRBJ2-5; CDR3 length: 17; V gene: TRBV28; clone size: many
CDR3 protein: CASSYGQGKNTEAFF; CDR3 DNA: TGTGCCAGCAGTTATGGACAGGGGAAGAACACTGAAGCTTTCTTT; D gene: TRBD1; J gene: TRBJ1-1; CDR3 length: 15; V gene: TRBV6-2/TRBV6-3; clone size: NA
CDR3 protein: CASSLLYSNQPQHF; CDR3 DNA: TGTGCCAGCAGCCTCCTATATAGCAATCAGCCCCAGCATTTT; D gene: NA; J gene: TRBJ1-5; CDR3 length: 14; V gene: TRBV5-8; clone size: NA
CDR3 protein: CSASAGVTDTQYF; CDR3 DNA: TGCAGTGCTAGTGCGGGGGTCACAGATACGCAGTATTTT; D gene: TRBD2; J gene: TRBJ2-3; CDR3 length: 13; V gene: TRBV20-1; clone size: once
CDR3 protein: CASSPLLSNQPQHF; CDR3 DNA: TGTGCCAGTAGTCCCCTGTTGAGCAATCAGCCCCAGCATTTT; D gene: NA; J gene: TRBJ1-5; CDR3 length: 14; V gene: TRBV19; clone size: NA
CDR3 protein: CASSIPRRQGTNSPLHF; CDR3 DNA: TGTGCCAGCAGCATACCTCGAAGACAGGGAACTAATTCACCCCTCCACTTT; D gene: TRBD1; J gene: TRBJ1-6; CDR3 length: 17; V gene: TRBV7-2; clone size: NA
CDR3 protein: CASSPRTSGRSEQYF; CDR3 DNA: TGTGCCAGCTCACCCAGGACTAGCGGGAGGTCCGAGCAGTACTTC; D gene: TRBD2; J gene: TRBJ2-7; CDR3 length: 15; V gene: TRBV18; clone size: NA
CDR3 protein: CASSGPTGTGGETQYF; CDR3 DNA: TGTGCCAGCAGTGGACCTACCGGGACAGGGGGAGAGACCCAGTACTTC; D gene: TRBD1; J gene: TRBJ2-5; CDR3 length: 16; V gene: TRBV6-1; clone size: NA
CDR3 protein: CASSLQAGASHFTTDTQYF; CDR3 DNA: TGTGCCAGCTCACTCCAAGCGGGCGCTAGCCATTTTACTACAGATACGCAGTATTTT; D gene: NA; J gene: TRBJ2-3; CDR3 length: 19; V gene: TRBV18; clone size: NA
CDR3 protein: CASSGSNSNQPQHF; CDR3 DNA: TGTGCCAGCTCAGGGAGTAATAGCAATCAGCCCCAGCATTTT; D gene: NA; J gene: TRBJ1-5; CDR3 length: 14; V gene: TRBV18; clone size: NA
CDR3 protein: CASSRGGQGSNNEQFF; CDR3 DNA: TGTGCCAGCAGTCGCGGGGGACAGGGAAGCAACAATGAGCAGTTCTTC; D gene: TRBD1; J gene: TRBJ2-1; CDR3 length: 16; V gene: TRBV3-1/TRBV3-2; clone size: NA
CDR3 protein: CASSLGLAATPGADTQYF; CDR3 DNA: TGCGCCAGCAGCCTCGGACTAGCGGCTACCCCTGGCGCAGATACGCAGTATTTT; D gene: TRBD2; J gene: TRBJ2-3; CDR3 length: 18; V gene: TRBV5-1; clone size: once
CDR3 protein: CASSITGGKNIQYF; CDR3 DNA: TGTGCCAGTAGTATAACCGGTGGCAAAAACATTCAGTACTTC; D gene: NA; J gene: TRBJ2-4; CDR3 length: 14; V gene: TRBV19; clone size: NA
CDR3 protein: CAWRPLGGRKDEQYF; CDR3 DNA: TGTGCCTGGAGACCCCTCGGAGGACGCAAGGACGAGCAGTACTTC; D gene: NA; J gene: TRBJ2-7; CDR3 length: 15; V gene: TRBV30; clone size: NA
CDR3 protein: CASSQEPQGGREFYEQYF; CDR3 DNA: TGTGCCAGCAGCCAAGAGCCCCAAGGGGGACGGGAATTTTACGAGCAGTACTTC; D gene: NA; J gene: TRBJ2-7; CDR3 length: 18; V gene: TRBV4-2; clone size: NA
CDR3 protein: CASRPIDSYEQYF; CDR3 DNA: TGTGCCAGCCGACCTATCGACAGTTACGAGCAGTACTTC; D gene: NA; J gene: TRBJ2-7; CDR3 length: 13; V gene: TRBV27; clone size: NA
CDR3 protein: CAWLAGIKEAFF; CDR3 DNA: TGTGCCTGGCTCGCAGGGATCAAGGAAGCTTTCTTT; D gene: NA; J gene: TRBJ1-1; CDR3 length: 12; V gene: TRBV30; clone size: NA
CDR3 protein: CASSLGTVRETQYF; CDR3 DNA: TGTGCCAGCAGCTTAGGGACAGTTAGGGAGACCCAGTACTTC; D gene: NA; J gene: TRBJ2-5; CDR3 length: 14; V gene: TRBV7-2; clone size: NA